This T cell receptor (beta chain) stems from a study of blood T cell repertoires in COVID-19. Study-level background: Samples representing acute and convalescent COVID-19 were sourced from the United States, Italy and Spain.

Per the authors' pipeline: The authors estimated nucleated cell counts from reference gene primer amplification. Profiling relied on immunoSEQ multiplex PCR, and the TCRdb table lists in-frame clones only, not all of them. From that table come the V and J calls and clone size; the DNA was used to work out D and trimming. The repertoire holds about 210,000 clones, roughly 80% seen once, with about 7.8% in the top ten. CDR3 length: 14 amino acids. V was clipped by 7 bases and J by 5 bases, with 15 bases between them. The germline V gene has CDR1 LNHDA and CDR2 SQIVND (reference sequence). Seattle's enrolled individuals joined amid active infection and were then monitored longitudinally.

The source of this sequence is a woman aged 80 or over with COVID-19, enrolled during active disease. This sequence joins TRBV19 and TRBJ1-5; weak D call: TRBD1 (6 bases). Sequencing was performed on peripheral blood. The CDR3: CASKAAGDYQPQHF. The CDR3, as DNA: TGTGCCAGTAAAGCGGCAGGGGATTATCAGCCCCAGCATTTT.